This T cell receptor (beta chain) emerged from a study of monozygotic twins with inflammatory bowel disease. Eight separate reactions per sample yielded the cDNA. UMIs containing a 6-nucleotide sample barcode were added via template switching. TCRdb reprocessed the 5' RACE reads; each CDR3 protein has one entry and no DNA is given. The sample totals around 380,000 distinct CDR3 sequences. No T cells were sorted before total RNA was taken from whole blood. The germline V gene has CDR1 MNHEY and CDR2 SVGAGI. The CDR3 spans 14 residues. This chain uses TRBV6-5 with TRBJ1-6; checking the TCRdb D call of TRBD1 is not possible without DNA. The sequence came from a human donor with ulcerative colitis or Crohn's disease, or a healthy co-twin of an affected twin (not recorded which). Sequenced: blood. The CDR3 sequence: CASSFQGFGSPLHF.